Below, 26 T cell receptor beta chains from the same sample are listed, as sequenced in a study of blood T cell repertoires in COVID-19. Data came from immunoSEQ multiplex PCR; TCRdb stores just in-frame clones and leaves some out. The table records a few hundred thousand clones, less than 90% of them present only once. Input material: PBMCs or T cells enriched from blood (not recorded which). The receptors originated from an older woman who had recovered from COVID-19.

This clone came up once. CDR3 bases: TGTGCCAGCAGCCCGTCTATTAACTACGAGCAGTACTTC. Residues: CASSPSINYEQYF. The V gene is TRBV11-2, the J gene TRBJ2-7; D is unclear. V was pared by 5 bases and J by 3 bases, with 11 bases between. Germline V gives CDR1 SGHAT, CDR2 FQNNGV. This CDR3 has 13 amino acids.

In this sample, this clone turned up a few times. The chain recombines TRBV6-5 with TRBJ2-1, with 8 bases aligning to TRBD2. This CDR3 spans 15 amino acids. Germline CDR1 reads MNHEY; CDR2 reads SVGAGI. J was trimmed by 6 bases and V by 2 bases; bases with no gene match: 6. The CDR3 bases are TGTGCCAGCAGTTACCCGGGACTAGGGGTCAATGAGCAGTTCTTC. Its translation: CASSYPGLGVNEQFF.

This clone showed up just a few times. The CDR3 DNA follows: TGTGCCAGCAGCCGTTTTTCCAGGCCGAACACTGAAGCTTTCTTT. This codes for CASSRFSRPNTEAFF. The chain carries TRBV5-6 and TRBJ1-1; no clear D gene. The germline CDR1 and CDR2 sequences are SGHDT and YYEEEE. V lost 4 bases to trimming and J lost 1 base, with 14 bases between them. CDR3 size: 15 residues.

V gene TRBV29-1 combines with J gene TRBJ1-1, with 10 positions matching TRBD1. V lost 5 bases and J lost 4; bases outside the gene matches: 4. This CDR3 is built from 13 residues. Germline values: CDR1 SQVTM, CDR2 ANQGSEA. CDR3 sequence: CSVRGQGSTEAFF. In DNA form, the CDR3 reads TGCAGCGTTAGGGGACAGGGGAGCACTGAAGCTTTCTTT.

The chain joins TRBV10-2 to TRBJ1-1; 10 bases match TRBD1. The CDR3 covers 13 residues. Germline V gene data show CDR1 as WSHSY and CDR2 as SAAADI. V lost 6 bases to trimming and J lost 5 bases; unmatched junction nucleotides: 3. The CDR3 is CASRGQGRTEAFF. The CDR3 DNA reads TGCGCCAGCAGGGGACAGGGGAGGACTGAAGCTTTCTTT.

V gene TRBV5-1 combines with J gene TRBJ2-2; the match to TRBD2 covers 15 bases. This CDR3 comprises 18 residues. Trimming cost V 6 bases and J 5 bases; bases outside gene matches: 11. Germline assignment: CDR1 SGHRS and CDR2 YFSETQ. CDR3 bases: TGCGCCAGCACGAAACCGGGACTAGCGGGGGGAGGAACCGGGGAGCTGTTTTTT. Protein product: CASTKPGLAGGGTGELFF. The full variable domain, its missing parts supplied by reference TRBV5-1 and TRBJ2-2, is KAGVTQTPRYLIKTRGQQVTLSCSPISGHRSVSWYQQTPGQGLQFLFEYFSETQRNKGNFPGRFSGRQFSNSRSEMNVSTLELGDSALYLCASTKPGLAGGGTGELFFGEGSRLTVL.

This clone has a single count. The chain employs TRBV3-1 (or the pseudogene TRBV3-2) and TRBJ1-6; D remains unclear. V gave up 1 base and J gave up 7 bases, with 11 bases separating them. The CDR3 is made up of 15 amino acids. Germline V lookup: CDR1 LGHDT, CDR2 YNNKEL (reference sequence). Here the CDR3 reads CASSQVRYENSPLHF. The CDR3 bases are TGTGCCAGCAGCCAAGTGAGGTACGAGAATTCACCCCTCCACTTT.

The chain is built from TRBV30 and TRBJ1-3; no firm D call. The length of the CDR3 is 13 residues. Trimming stripped 2 bases from V and 0 bases from J, with 5 bases between. CDR1 GTSNPN and CDR2 SVGIG come from the germline V gene (reference sequence). Here the CDR3 reads CAWSRASGNTIYF. DNA for the CDR3: TGTGCCTGGAGTAGAGCCTCTGGAAACACCATATATTTT.

The chain is built from TRBV5-1 and TRBJ2-1, with 14 positions matching TRBD2. The CDR3 runs to 16 residues. CDR1 and CDR2 from the germline V gene are SGHRS and YFSETQ. The ends lost 1 base at V and 10 bases at J; junction bases unmatched: 7. The CDR3 region has the DNA TGCGCCAGCAGCTTGACCGGGACTAGCGGGGGAATCGAGCAGTTCTTC. It yields the protein CASSLTGTSGGIEQFF.

This rearrangement joins TRBV6-2 or TRBV6-3 to TRBJ1-2, with unresolved D. Deletions cut 4 bases from V and 4 bases from J, with 19 bases between. The CDR3 spans 16 residues. The germline V gene has CDR1 MNHEY and CDR2 SVGEGT. This CDR3 is CASSSPPSRVGYGYTF. The CDR3 nucleotides are TGTGCCAGCAGTTCCCCCCCCTCCCGGGTCGGCTATGGCTACACCTTC.

This rearrangement joins TRBV14 to TRBJ1-1, with D perhaps matching TRBD1 (5 bases). The CDR3 consists of 14 residues. Germline-derived CDR1 and CDR2 are SGHDN and FVKESK. The V end was cut by 6 bases, the J end by 4 bases, with 15 bases between. The CDR3 DNA sequence: TGTGCCAGCAGAACCGGGGGATCGGTCACTGAAGCTTTCTTT. The encoded protein is CASRTGGSVTEAFF.

V usage is TRBV10-3 and J usage is TRBJ2-2, with 16 bases aligning to TRBD2. V trimming: 8 bases; J trimming: 4 bases; junction bases outside the gene matches: 10. The germline CDR1 and CDR2 sequences are ENHRY and SYGVKD. This CDR3 spans 18 amino acids. The DNA for the CDR3 is TGTGCCATCGAATTGGGACTAGCGGGGGGGCAGGCCACCGGGGAGCTGTTTTTT. The encoded protein is CAIELGLAGGQATGELFF.

The chain links TRBV5-8 to TRBJ1-1; D gene uncertain. Trimming removed 6 bases at V and 3 bases at J, with 21 bases between. The CDR3 is 16 amino acids. CDR1 SGHTS and CDR2 YDEGEE come from the germline V gene. CDR3 in DNA: TGTGCCAGCACCCCTTCCGGGGTACGGGAATACACTGAAGCTTTCTTT. As protein: CASTPSGVREYTEAFF.

The chain couples TRBV29-1 to TRBJ1-2; the match to TRBD1 covers 8 bases. Per germline, CDR1 SQVTM and CDR2 ANQGSEA. Unmatched junction bases numbered 5, after V lost 6 bases and J lost 8 bases. The CDR3 totals 11 residues. This chain's CDR3 is CSVWTGSGYTF. The CDR3 DNA reads as TGCAGCGTATGGACAGGGAGCGGCTACACCTTC.

For this clone: A junction end diverges from the germline sequence, so it may reflect a read error. The CDR3 reads CASREGITGEQYF. CDR3 sequence (DNA): TGTGCCAGCAGGGAAGGGATCACCGGGGAGCAGTACTTC. V usage is TRBV2 and J usage is TRBJ2-7, with unresolved D. The CDR3 consists of 13 residues. The germline CDR1 and CDR2 sequences are SNHLY and FYNNEI.

This chain joins TRBV11-2 and TRBJ2-1; 9 bases align to TRBD2. The CDR3 has 17 residues. After removal of 5 bases from V and 4 bases from J, the junction contained 12 bases not matched to a gene. Germline assignment: CDR1 SGHAT and CDR2 FQNNGV. The CDR3 nucleotides are TGTGCCAGCAGCCTCCCCATGGGGGCGGGAGGGTACAATGAGCAGTTCTTC. It specifies CASSLPMGAGGYNEQFF.

The chain combines TRBV29-1 with TRBJ1-1, with D maybe TRBD1 (5 bases). Germline CDR1 and CDR2: SQVTM and ANQGSEA. The CDR3 sequence is 13 residues long. Trimming removed 6 bases at V and 2 bases at J, with 13 bases between. The CDR3 loop reads CSVPDGGNTEAFF. DNA for the CDR3: TGCAGCGTCCCCGACGGGGGAAACACTGAAGCTTTCTTT.

The DNA for the CDR3 is TGCGCCAGCAGCTCCCTACAGGGGGATGAGCAGTTCTTC. It translates to CASSSLQGDEQFF. The rearrangement joins TRBV5-1 to TRBJ2-1, with 8 bases fitting TRBD1. Per the germline V gene, CDR1 is SGHRS and CDR2 is YFSETQ. The CDR3 contains 13 residues. V lost 3 bases, J lost 8 bases, and 4 bases stayed unmatched.

The chain couples TRBV24-1 to TRBJ2-1; 12 bases fit TRBD1. The CDR3 totals 15 residues. Germline CDR1 reads KGHDR; CDR2 reads SFDVKD. Germline trimming cut 9 bases from V and 8 bases from J; bases unmatched to any gene: 10. In DNA form, the CDR3 reads TGTGCCACCGCCCAGGGACAGGGGGCAACAGATGAGCAGTTCTTC. This codes for CATAQGQGATDEQFF.

The sample holds a few counts of this clone. CDR3: CASSHRSTGQYTEAFF. The DNA for the CDR3 is TGTGCCAGCAGCCATAGAAGCACAGGGCAGTACACTGAAGCTTTCTTT. The rearrangement links TRBV3-1 (or the pseudogene TRBV3-2) to TRBJ1-1, with D possibly TRBD1 on 6 matching bases. The germline V gene encodes CDR1 LGHDT and CDR2 YNNKEL (reference sequence). CDR3 length: 16 residues. The V end lost 3 bases, the J end lost 3 bases, and 17 bases lay between the germline ends.

The CDR3 nucleotides are TGTGCCAGCACCAGGGGGACACCAGTCTACGAGCAGTACGTC. Translated: CASTRGTPVYEQYV. The J gene is TRBJ2-7, the V gene TRBV21-1; the table gives TRBD1 as D, unverified against the DNA. TRBV21-1 counts as a pseudogene. There are 14 residues in the CDR3.

This chain joins TRBV12-3 or TRBV12-4 and TRBJ2-3; D gene uncertain. Trimming left V 6 bases short and J 3 bases short, with 10 bases between. The CDR3 is made up of 13 amino acids. The CDR3 reads CASRPDSTDTQYF. CDR3 DNA sequence: TGTGCCAGCAGGCCCGACTCAACAGATACGCAGTATTTT.

This sequence joins TRBV9 and TRBJ1-2, with D perhaps TRBD1 (5 bases). Trimming took 4 bases from V and 8 from J, leaving 21 bases between them. CDR3 size: 15 residues. Germline lookup yields CDR1 SGDLS and CDR2 YYNGEE. The CDR3 sequence: CASSTRSQGSWGYTF. In DNA, the CDR3 is TGTGCCAGCAGCACCCGCTCTCAGGGCTCATGGGGCTACACCTTC. The variable domain in full, with the rest retrieved from reference TRBV9 and TRBJ1-2, is DSGVTQTPKHLITATGQRVTLRCSPRSGDLSVYWYQQSLDQGLQFLIQYYNGEERAKGNILERFSAQQFPDLHSELNLSSLELGDSALYFCASSTRSQGSWGYTFGSGTRLTVV.

This clone was seen a handful of times. The gene calls are TRBV24-1 and TRBJ2-1; 11 nucleotides agree with TRBD1. CDR3 size: 14 residues. The trim removed 4 bases at V and 7 bases at J, leaving 2 bases unmatched. Germline CDR1 KGHDR, CDR2 SFDVKD. CDR3 nucleotide sequence: TGTGCCACCAGTGACGGACAGGGGGCGAATGAGCAGTTCTTC. Translating it yields CATSDGQGANEQFF.

The chain's CDR3 is CASRRDTLNTEAFF. CDR3 bases: TGCGCCAGCAGGAGGGACACCTTGAACACTGAAGCTTTCTTT. The gene calls are TRBV10-2 and TRBJ1-1; tentatively, D is TRBD1 (6 bases). Trimming removed 6 bases from V and 0 bases from J, with 11 bases in between. The germline CDR1 and CDR2 sequences are WSHSY and SAAADI. CDR3 length equals 14 residues.

This clone turned up a few times. The rearrangement uses TRBV18 and TRBJ1-2; 9 positions agree with TRBD1. CDR3 length: 14 amino acids. Germline CDR1 KGHSH, CDR2 LQKENI. V lost 5 bases to trimming and J lost 7 bases; unmatched junction nucleotides: 8. CDR3 DNA: TGTGCCAGCTCAAGGCGGGACAGGGCTGGTGGCTACACCTTC. Translated: CASSRRDRAGGYTF.